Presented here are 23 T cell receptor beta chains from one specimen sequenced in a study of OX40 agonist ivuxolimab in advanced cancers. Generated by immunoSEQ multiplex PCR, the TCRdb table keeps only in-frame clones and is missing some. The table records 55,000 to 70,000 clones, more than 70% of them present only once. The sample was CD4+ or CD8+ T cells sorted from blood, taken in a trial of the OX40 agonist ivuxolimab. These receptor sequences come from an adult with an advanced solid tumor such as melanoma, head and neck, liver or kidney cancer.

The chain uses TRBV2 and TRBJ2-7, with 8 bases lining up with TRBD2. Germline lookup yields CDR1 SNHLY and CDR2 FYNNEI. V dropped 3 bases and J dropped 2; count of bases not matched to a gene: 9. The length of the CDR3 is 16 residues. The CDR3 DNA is TGTGCCAGCAGTGACCCCGGCGGGGGGCAGGCCTACGAGCAGTACTTC. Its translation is CASSDPGGGQAYEQYF.

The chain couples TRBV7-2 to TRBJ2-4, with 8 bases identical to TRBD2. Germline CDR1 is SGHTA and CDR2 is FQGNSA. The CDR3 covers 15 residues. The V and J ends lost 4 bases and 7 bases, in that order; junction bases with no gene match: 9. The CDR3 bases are TGTGCCAGCAGCTCGAGCGGGAGCGGACTTAACATTCAGTACTTC. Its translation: CASSSSGSGLNIQYF.

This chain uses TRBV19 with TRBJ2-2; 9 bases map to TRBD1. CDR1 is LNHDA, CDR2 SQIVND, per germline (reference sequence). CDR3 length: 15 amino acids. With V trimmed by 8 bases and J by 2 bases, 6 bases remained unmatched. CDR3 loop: CASLRTGANTGELFF. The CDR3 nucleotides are TGTGCCAGTCTTAGGACAGGGGCAAACACCGGGGAGCTGTTTTTT.

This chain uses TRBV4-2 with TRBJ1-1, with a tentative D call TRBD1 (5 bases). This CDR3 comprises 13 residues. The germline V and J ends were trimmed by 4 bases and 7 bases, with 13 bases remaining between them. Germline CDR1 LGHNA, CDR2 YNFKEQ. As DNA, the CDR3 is TGTGCCAGCAGCCCGGGGACCCCAGGTGAAGCTTTCTTT. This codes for CASSPGTPGEAFF.

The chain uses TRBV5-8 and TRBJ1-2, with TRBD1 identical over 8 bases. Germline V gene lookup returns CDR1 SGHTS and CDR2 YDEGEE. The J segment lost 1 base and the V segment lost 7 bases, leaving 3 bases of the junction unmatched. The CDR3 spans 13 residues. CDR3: CASGQGLNYGYTF. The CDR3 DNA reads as TGTGCCAGCGGACAGGGACTTAACTATGGCTACACCTTC.

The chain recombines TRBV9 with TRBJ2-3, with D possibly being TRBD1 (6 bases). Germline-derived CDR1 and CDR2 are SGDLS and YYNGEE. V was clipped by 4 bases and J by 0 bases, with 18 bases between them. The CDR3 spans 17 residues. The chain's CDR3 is CASSPRWGHPSTDTQYF. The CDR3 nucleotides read TGTGCCAGCAGCCCGCGCTGGGGGCACCCAAGCACAGATACGCAGTATTTT.

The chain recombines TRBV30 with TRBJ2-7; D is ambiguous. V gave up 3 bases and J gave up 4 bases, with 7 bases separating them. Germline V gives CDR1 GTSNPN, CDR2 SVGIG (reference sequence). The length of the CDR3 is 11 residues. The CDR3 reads CAWRDLYEQYF. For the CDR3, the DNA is TGTGCCTGGAGGGATTTGTACGAGCAGTACTTC.

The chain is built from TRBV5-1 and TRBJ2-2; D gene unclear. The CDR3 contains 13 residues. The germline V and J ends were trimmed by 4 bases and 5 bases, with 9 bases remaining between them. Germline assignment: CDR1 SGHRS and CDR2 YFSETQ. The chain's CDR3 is CASSKDVTGELFF. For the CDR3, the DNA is TGCGCCAGCAGCAAGGACGTTACCGGGGAGCTGTTTTTT.

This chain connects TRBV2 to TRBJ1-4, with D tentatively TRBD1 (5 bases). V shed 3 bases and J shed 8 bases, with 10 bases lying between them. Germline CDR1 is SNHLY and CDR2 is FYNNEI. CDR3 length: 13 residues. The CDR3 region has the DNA TGTGCCAGCAGTGACAGGGCGCGGGAAAAACTGTTTTTT. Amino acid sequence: CASSDRAREKLFF.

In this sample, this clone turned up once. CDR3 residues: CASSLIGPGPGNTIYF. The CDR3, as DNA: TGTGCCAGCAGCTTAATAGGCCCGGGACCTGGAAACACCATATATTTT. The chain uses TRBV7-3 and TRBJ1-3; possibly TRBD1 for D (5 bases). Trimming left V 1 base short and J 2 bases short, with 12 bases between. The CDR3 is made up of 16 amino acids. Germline V CDR1 and CDR2: SGHTA, FQGTGA.

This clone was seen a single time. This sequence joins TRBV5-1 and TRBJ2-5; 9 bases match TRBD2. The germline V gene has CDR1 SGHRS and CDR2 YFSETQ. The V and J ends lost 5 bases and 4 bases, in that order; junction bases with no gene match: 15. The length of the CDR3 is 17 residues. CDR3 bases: TGCGCCAGCAGTCAGAGGGGTTGGCTAGCGGGATCAGAGACCCAGTACTTC. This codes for CASSQRGWLAGSETQYF.

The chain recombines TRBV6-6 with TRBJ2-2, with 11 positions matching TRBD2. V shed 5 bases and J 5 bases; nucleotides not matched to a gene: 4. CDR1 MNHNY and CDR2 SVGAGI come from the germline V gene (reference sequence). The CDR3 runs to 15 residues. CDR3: CASSRLAGMTGELFF. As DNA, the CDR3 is TGTGCCAGCAGTCGACTAGCGGGGATGACCGGGGAGCTGTTTTTT.

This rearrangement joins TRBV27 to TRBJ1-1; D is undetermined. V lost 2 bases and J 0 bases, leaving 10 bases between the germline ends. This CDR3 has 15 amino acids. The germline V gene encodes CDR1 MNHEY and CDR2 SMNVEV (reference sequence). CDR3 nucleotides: TGTGCCAGCAGTTTACTTGGGGAGATGAACACTGAAGCTTTCTTT. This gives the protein CASSLLGEMNTEAFF.

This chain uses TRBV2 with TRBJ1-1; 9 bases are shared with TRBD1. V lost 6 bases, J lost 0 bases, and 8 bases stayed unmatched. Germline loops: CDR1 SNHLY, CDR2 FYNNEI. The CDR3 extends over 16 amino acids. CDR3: CASRQGARGMNTEAFF. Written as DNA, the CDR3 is TGTGCCAGCAGACAGGGGGCGCGGGGCATGAACACTGAAGCTTTCTTT.

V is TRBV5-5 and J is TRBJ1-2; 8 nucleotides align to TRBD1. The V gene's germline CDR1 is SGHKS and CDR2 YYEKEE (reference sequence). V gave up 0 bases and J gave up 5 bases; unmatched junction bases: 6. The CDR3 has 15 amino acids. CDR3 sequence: CASSLVPGTGYGYTF. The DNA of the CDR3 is TGTGCCAGCAGCTTGGTACCCGGGACAGGATATGGCTACACCTTC.

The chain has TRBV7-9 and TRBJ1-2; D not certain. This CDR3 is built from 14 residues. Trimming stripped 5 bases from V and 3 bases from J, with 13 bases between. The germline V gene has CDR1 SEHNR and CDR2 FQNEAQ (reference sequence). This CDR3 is CASSPPSRDYGYTF. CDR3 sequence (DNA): TGTGCCAGCAGCCCCCCCTCTAGGGACTATGGCTACACCTTC.

CDR3: CAISEFPQTSGTENEQFF. In nucleotides, the CDR3 is TGTGCCATCAGTGAGTTTCCCCAGACTAGCGGGACCGAGAATGAGCAGTTCTTC. The rearrangement joins TRBV10-3 to TRBJ2-1, with 11 bases identical to TRBD2. Trimming at V came to 1 base and at J to 7 bases, leaving 12 bases not matched to a gene. CDR1 and CDR2 (germline): ENHRY, SYGVKD. The CDR3 is made up of 18 amino acids.

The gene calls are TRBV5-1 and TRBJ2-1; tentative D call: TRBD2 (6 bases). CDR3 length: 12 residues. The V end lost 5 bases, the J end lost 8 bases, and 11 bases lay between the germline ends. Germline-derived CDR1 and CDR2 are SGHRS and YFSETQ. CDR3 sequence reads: CASSTTGDEQFF. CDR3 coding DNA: TGCGCCAGCAGTACCACGGGAGATGAGCAGTTCTTC.

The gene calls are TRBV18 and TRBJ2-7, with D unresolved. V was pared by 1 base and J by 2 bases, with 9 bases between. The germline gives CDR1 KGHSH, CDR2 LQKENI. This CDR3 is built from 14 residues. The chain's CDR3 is CASSPLTQTYEQYF. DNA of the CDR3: TGTGCCAGCTCACCACTCACACAGACCTACGAGCAGTACTTC.

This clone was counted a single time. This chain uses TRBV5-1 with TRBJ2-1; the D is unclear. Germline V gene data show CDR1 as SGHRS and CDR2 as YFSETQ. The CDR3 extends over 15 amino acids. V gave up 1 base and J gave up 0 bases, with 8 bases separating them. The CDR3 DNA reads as TGCGCCAGCAGCTTGACAGCCTCCTCCTACAATGAGCAGTTCTTC. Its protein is CASSLTASSYNEQFF.

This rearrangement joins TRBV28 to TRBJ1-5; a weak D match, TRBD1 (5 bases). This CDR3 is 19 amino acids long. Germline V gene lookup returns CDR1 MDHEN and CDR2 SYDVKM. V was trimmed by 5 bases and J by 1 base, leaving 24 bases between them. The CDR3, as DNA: TGTGCCAGCAGTCCTTGGGGGGAGGGTACCAACCCAAGCAATCAGCCCCAGCATTTT. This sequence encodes CASSPWGEGTNPSNQPQHF.

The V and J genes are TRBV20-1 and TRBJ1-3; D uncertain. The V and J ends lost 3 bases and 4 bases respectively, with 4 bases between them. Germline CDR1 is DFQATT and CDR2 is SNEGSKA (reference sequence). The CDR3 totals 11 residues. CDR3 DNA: TGCAGTGCTAGCGGCGGAAACACCATATATTTT. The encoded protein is CSASGGNTIYF.

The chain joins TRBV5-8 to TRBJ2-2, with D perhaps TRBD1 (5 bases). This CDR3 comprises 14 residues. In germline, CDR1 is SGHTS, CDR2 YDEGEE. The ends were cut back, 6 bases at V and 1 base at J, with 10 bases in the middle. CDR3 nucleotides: TGTGCCAGCAACGGCAGGGTGAACACCGGGGAGCTGTTTTTT. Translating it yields CASNGRVNTGELFF.